Sequencing of this TCR beta chain was carried out in a study of shared clonotypes between healthy human individuals. General study points: Represented diversity, genetic and exposure-history alike, was limited by few donors.

Profiling relied on immunoSEQ multiplex PCR, and the TCRdb table lists in-frame clones only, not all of them. The sample includes 2 million to 3 million clones, approximately 94% of them seen just once. There are 16 residues in the CDR3. Germline CDR1 is SGHRS and CDR2 is YFSETQ. V was clipped by 0 bases and J by 2 bases; unmatched bases: 5. Concerning this clone: What it binds is unknown.

Sequencing was done on a sample of naive CD4+ T cells from PBMCs. Subset defined: CD45RA+ positively selected. The chain is built from TRBV5-1 and TRBJ1-2; 9 bases match TRBD1. This TCR was recovered from a man in his late teens or twenties in good health. Some clones in this sample may be carry-over from other donors' samples. CDR3 sequence reads: CASSLATGTGNYGYTF. In DNA, the CDR3 is TGCGCCAGCAGCTTGGCGACCGGGACAGGGAACTATGGCTACACCTTC. The whole variable domain, remainder taken from reference TRBV5-1 and TRBJ1-2, is KAGVTQTPRYLIKTRGQQVTLSCSPISGHRSVSWYQQTPGQGLQFLFEYFSETQRNKGNFPGRFSGRQFSNSRSEMNVSTLELGDSALYLCASSLATGTGNYGYTFGSGTRLTVV.